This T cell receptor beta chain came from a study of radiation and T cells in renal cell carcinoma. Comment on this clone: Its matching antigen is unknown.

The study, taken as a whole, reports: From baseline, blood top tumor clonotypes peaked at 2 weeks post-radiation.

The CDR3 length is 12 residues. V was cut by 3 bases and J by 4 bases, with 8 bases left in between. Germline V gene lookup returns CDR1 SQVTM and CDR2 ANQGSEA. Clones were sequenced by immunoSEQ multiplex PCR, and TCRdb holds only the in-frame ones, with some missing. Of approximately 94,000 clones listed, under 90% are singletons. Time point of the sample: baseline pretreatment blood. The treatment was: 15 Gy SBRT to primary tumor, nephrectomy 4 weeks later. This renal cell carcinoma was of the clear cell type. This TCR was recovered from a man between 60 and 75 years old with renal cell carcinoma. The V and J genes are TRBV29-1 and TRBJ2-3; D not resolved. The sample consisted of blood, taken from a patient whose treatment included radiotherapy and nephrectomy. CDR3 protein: CSVELGSDTQYF. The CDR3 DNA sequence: TGCAGCGTTGAGCTGGGGTCAGATACGCAGTATTTT.